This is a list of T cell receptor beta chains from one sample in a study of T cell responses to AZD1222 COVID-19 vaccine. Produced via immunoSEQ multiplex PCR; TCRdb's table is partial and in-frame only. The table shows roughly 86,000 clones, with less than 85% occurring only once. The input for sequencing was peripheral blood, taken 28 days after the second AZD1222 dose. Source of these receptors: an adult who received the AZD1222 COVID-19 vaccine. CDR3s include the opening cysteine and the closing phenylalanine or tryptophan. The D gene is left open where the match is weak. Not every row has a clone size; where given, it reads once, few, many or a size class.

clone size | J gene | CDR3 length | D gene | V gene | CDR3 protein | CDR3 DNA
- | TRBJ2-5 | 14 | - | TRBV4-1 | CASSQDFREETQYF | TGCGCCAGCAGCCAAGACTTCCGGGAGGAGACCCAGTACTTC
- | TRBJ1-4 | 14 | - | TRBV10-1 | CASSEDWGPEKLFF | TGCGCCAGCAGTGAGGACTGGGGGCCTGAAAAACTGTTTTTT
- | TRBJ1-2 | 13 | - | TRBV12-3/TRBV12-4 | CASSPLGYYGYTF | TGTGCCAGCAGCCCCCTGGGGTACTATGGCTACACCTTC
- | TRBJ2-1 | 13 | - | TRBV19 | CASSIGTYNEQFF | TGTGCCAGTAGTATAGGGACTTACAATGAGCAGTTCTTC
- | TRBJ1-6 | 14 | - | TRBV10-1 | CASSDNGMNSPLHF | TGCGCCAGCAGTGACAACGGAATGAATTCACCCCTCCACTTT
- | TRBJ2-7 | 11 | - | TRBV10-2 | CASRDSHEQYF | TGCGCCAGCAGGGACAGTCACGAGCAGTACTTC
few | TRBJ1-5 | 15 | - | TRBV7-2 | CASSPQGYSNQPQHF | TGTGCCAGCAGCCCTCAGGGGTATAGCAATCAGCCCCAGCATTTT
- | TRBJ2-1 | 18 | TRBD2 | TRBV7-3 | CASSPGVAGGWSYNEQFF | TGTGCCAGCAGCCCCGGAGTAGCGGGGGGATGGTCCTACAATGAGCAGTTCTTC
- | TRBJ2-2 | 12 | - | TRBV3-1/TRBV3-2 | CASSRVAGELFF | TGTGCCAGCAGCAGGGTGGCCGGGGAGCTGTTTTTT
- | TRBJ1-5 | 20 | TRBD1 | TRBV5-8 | CASTGNRDRDSRLSNQPQHF | TGTGCCAGCACGGGGAACCGGGACAGGGATTCAAGGCTCAGCAATCAGCCCCAGCATTTT
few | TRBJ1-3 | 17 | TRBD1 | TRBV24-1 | CATSDMTPGTARNTIYF | TGTGCCACCAGTGATATGACTCCCGGGACAGCACGAAACACCATATATTTT
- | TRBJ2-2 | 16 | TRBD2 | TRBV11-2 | CASSARLAGLTGELFF | TGTGCCAGCAGCGCCCGACTAGCGGGCCTCACCGGGGAGCTGTTTTTT
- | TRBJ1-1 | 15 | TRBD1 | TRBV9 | CASSVLQGANTEAFF | TGTGCCAGCAGCGTCTTGCAGGGGGCGAATACTGAAGCTTTCTTT
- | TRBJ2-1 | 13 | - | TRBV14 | CASSQDLSGEQFF | TGTGCCAGCAGCCAAGATCTCTCGGGGGAGCAGTTCTTC
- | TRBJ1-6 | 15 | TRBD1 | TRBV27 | CASSSPGQVSSPLHF | TGTGCCAGCAGTTCGCCCGGACAGGTTAGTTCACCCCTCCACTTT
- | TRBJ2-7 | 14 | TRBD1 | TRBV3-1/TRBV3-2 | CASSQGYRGHEQYF | TGTGCCAGCAGCCAGGGGTACAGGGGACACGAGCAGTACTTC
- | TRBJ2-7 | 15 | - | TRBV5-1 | CASSLARGEAYEQYF | TGCGCCAGCAGCTTGGCCCGGGGAGAAGCATATGAGCAGTACTTC
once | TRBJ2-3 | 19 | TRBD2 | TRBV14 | CASSRPPRLAGGHTDTQYF | TGTGCCAGCAGCCGCCCTCCGCGGCTAGCGGGAGGTCACACAGATACGCAGTATTTT
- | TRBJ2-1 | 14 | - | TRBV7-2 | CASSLAGLGNEQFF | TGTGCCAGCAGCTTAGCGGGGCTAGGGAATGAGCAGTTCTTC
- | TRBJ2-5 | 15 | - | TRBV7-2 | CASSLVSGVQETQYF | TGTGCCAGCAGCTTAGTAAGTGGGGTTCAAGAGACCCAGTACTTC
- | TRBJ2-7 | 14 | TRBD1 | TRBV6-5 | CASSLGQGGFEQYF | TGTGCCAGCAGTCTCGGACAGGGAGGTTTTGAGCAGTACTTC
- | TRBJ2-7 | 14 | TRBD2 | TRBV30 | CAWRQREGLYEQYF | TGTGCCTGGAGACAGCGGGAGGGCCTCTACGAGCAGTACTTC